The 2 T cell receptor beta chains below all came from one sample that was sequenced in a study of radiotherapy plus CTLA-4 blockade in lung cancer. Only in-frame clones appear in the TCRdb table, and some are missing; sequencing was by immunoSEQ multiplex PCR. In the table there are approximately 94,000 clones, roughly 85% of which are singletons. The source material was peripheral blood, sampled from a patient treated with radiotherapy plus ipilimumab. The source of these receptors is a human donor with non-small cell lung cancer that progressed on radiotherapy plus ipilimumab.

V usage is TRBV27 and J usage is TRBJ2-7; TRBD2 agrees at 11 bases. CDR3 length equals 15 residues. J gave up 1 base and V 6 bases, and 5 bases lay outside the gene matches. The germline V gene encodes CDR1 MNHEY and CDR2 SMNVEV (reference sequence). CDR3 nucleotides: TGTGCCAGCAGAAATATAGCGGGAGGGTCCTACGAGCAGTACTTC. Amino acid sequence: CASRNIAGGSYEQYF.

The rearrangement joins TRBV28 to TRBJ2-4, with 11 bases fitting TRBD2. The junction had 9 bases not matched to a gene; V was cut back by 5 bases and J by 6 bases. The CDR3 spans 16 residues. Germline V lookup: CDR1 MDHEN, CDR2 SYDVKM. Written as DNA, the CDR3 is TGTGCCAGCAGTCGATTAGCGGGAGGGCCCGGAAACATTCAGTACTTC. As protein: CASSRLAGGPGNIQYF.